This T cell receptor beta chain stems from a study of cytomegalovirus exposure and HLA in healthy donors. This CDR3 is 18 amino acids long. The germline V gene encodes CDR1 SNHLY and CDR2 FYNNEI. V trimming: 6 bases; J trimming: 1 base; junction bases outside the gene matches: 9. The PCR made use of 60 Vbeta and 13 Jbeta primers. The protocol was immunoSEQ multiplex PCR, while the TCRdb copy is restricted to in-frame clones and leaves out a portion. Among 160,000 or so clones listed, almost 80% were seen once. This clonotype was sampled from a woman between 45 and 65 years old in good health and CMV-seronegative. The sequencing input was PBMCs. The rearrangement links TRBV2 to TRBJ2-7, with 16 bases aligning to TRBD2. CDR3 in amino acids: CASSRTGLAGGPSYEQYF. The CDR3 nucleotides read TGTGCCAGCAGCCGAACGGGACTAGCGGGAGGGCCGTCCTACGAGCAGTACTTC.